This T cell receptor (beta chain) was recovered during a study of T cells in Graves' hyperthyroidism and ophthalmopathy. Study results and limitations: In blood, most of the thyroid clonotypes expanded above 0.001 were also present. It was a median approximately six months before onset that the model predicted ophthalmopathy. In simple terms, a model built on 13 V-J features told ophthalmopathy apart from stable hyperthyroidism.

The investigators amplified TCR beta CDR3 regions from RNA transcripts. A set of HTBI primers served as the primers for a first-round RT-PCR of the TCR CDR3. From the multiplex PCR reads, TCRdb called clonotypes with MiXCR, one entry per CDR3 protein. Of about 580,000 distinct CDR3 sequences in the sample, approximately 44% were seen once. Each patient was aged 18 to 65 and had newly diagnosed hyperthyroidism of under 2 months' duration. Regarding this clonotype: Antigen: not known.

Germline CDR1 reads SGHRS; CDR2 reads YFSETQ. V lost 1 base, J lost 7 bases, and 11 bases lay in between. The CDR3 is 13 residues long. The genes are TRBV5-1 and TRBJ1-1, with D possibly being TRBD1 (6 bases). This clonotype was sampled from a woman aged 18-29 years with Graves' hyperthyroidism. The sequencing input was peripheral blood or thyroid tissue (not recorded which). CDR3 bases: TGCGCCAGCAGCTTGAGTCAGGGGATTGAAGCTTTCTTT. Protein: CASSLSQGIEAFF. The full variable domain, rest sourced from reference TRBV5-1 and TRBJ1-1, is KAGVTQTPRYLIKTRGQQVTLSCSPISGHRSVSWYQQTPGQGLQFLFEYFSETQRNKGNFPGRFSGRQFSNSRSEMNVSTLELGDSALYLCASSLSQGIEAFFGQGTRLTVV.